This entry lists 17 T cell receptor beta chains sequenced from one sample in a study of cytomegalovirus exposure and HLA in healthy donors. Measured with immunoSEQ multiplex PCR; TCRdb has only the in-frame clones, and not every one. The data contain 220,000 or so clones, roughly 83% of them singletons. Sequences were obtained from PBMCs. The receptors come from a woman aged 30 to 39 in good health and CMV-seropositive.

The CDR3 coding sequence is TGTGCCAGCAGCTTGGTAGCGGCCCCTAATGAGCAGTTCTTC. Translating gives CASSLVAAPNEQFF. The gene calls are TRBV7-9 and TRBJ2-1, with D perhaps matching TRBD2 (6 bases). This CDR3 contains 14 residues. Looked up from germline, CDR1 is SEHNR and CDR2 is FQNEAQ (reference sequence). The V gene lost 3 bases and the J gene lost 7 bases, with 13 bases spanning the gap.

The rearrangement uses TRBV5-1 and TRBJ2-3; D unresolved. Germline-derived CDR1 and CDR2 are SGHRS and YFSETQ. V gave up 5 bases and J gave up 2 bases, with 12 bases separating them. The CDR3 runs 14 residues. DNA for the CDR3: TGCGCCAGCAGGCAAGCCCAGCACACAGATACGCAGTATTTT. Translation: CASRQAQHTDTQYF.

This sequence joins TRBV2 and TRBJ1-1; D gene uncertain. V was clipped by 3 bases and J by 6 bases, with 14 bases between them. Germline V CDR1 and CDR2: SNHLY, FYNNEI. The CDR3 runs to 14 residues. The CDR3 DNA follows: TGTGCCAGCAGTGAGTTGGCTGGAGGTGCTGAAGCTTTCTTT. It is translated as CASSELAGGAEAFF.

V and J are TRBV6-1 and TRBJ2-7; 9 bases align to TRBD1. This CDR3 comprises 15 residues. V lost 1 base, J lost 2 bases, and 3 bases stayed unmatched. Looked up from germline, CDR1 is MNHNS and CDR2 is SASEGT. CDR3 sequence reads: CASSEGDRVPYEQYF. The CDR3 bases are TGTGCCAGCAGTGAAGGGGACAGGGTCCCCTACGAGCAGTACTTC.

This rearrangement joins TRBV5-1 to TRBJ2-7; 13 positions match TRBD2. CDR3 length: 15 amino acids. The J segment lost 4 bases and the V segment lost 3 bases, leaving 4 bases of the junction unmatched. Germline V gene sequence: CDR1 SGHRS, CDR2 YFSETQ. The CDR3 DNA follows: TGCGCCAGCAGCTCTAGGACTAGCGGGGGATACGAGCAGTACTTC. Residues: CASSSRTSGGYEQYF.

The rearrangement links TRBV28 to TRBJ2-7; D is possibly TRBD1 (5 bases). V lost 2 bases to trimming and J lost 7 bases, with 9 bases between them. In germline, CDR1 is MDHEN, CDR2 SYDVKM. The CDR3 has 12 amino acids. The CDR3 DNA follows: TGTGCCAGCAGTTTAGATAAGGGGGAGCAGTACTTC. Its protein product is CASSLDKGEQYF.

The J gene is TRBJ2-1, the V gene TRBV4-1; D remains ambiguous. CDR1 is MGHRA, CDR2 YSYEKL, per germline. This CDR3 has 11 residues. Trimming removed 4 bases from V and 8 bases from J, with 6 bases in between. The CDR3 DNA reads TGCGCCAGCAGCCGCAACGATGAGCAGTTCTTC. Its protein is CASSRNDEQFF.

The V gene is TRBV9, the J gene TRBJ1-2; a possible D gene is TRBD1 (5 bases). The germline V gene has CDR1 SGDLS and CDR2 YYNGEE. Trimming took 5 bases from V and 0 from J, leaving 8 bases between them. This CDR3 has 13 amino acids. CDR3 sequence reads: CASSRGPNYGYTF. CDR3 nucleotides: TGTGCCAGCAGTAGGGGACCTAACTATGGCTACACCTTC.

This clone was detected once. The chain joins TRBV5-4 to TRBJ1-2, with D unresolved. The CDR3 has 11 residues. The germline CDR1 and CDR2 sequences are SGHNT and YYREEE (reference sequence). V lost 4 bases and J lost 8, with 9 bases in between. The CDR3: CASSLGLGYTF. The DNA of the CDR3 is TGTGCCAGCAGCCTTGGACTCGGCTACACCTTC.

The chain links TRBV30 to TRBJ2-7, with D maybe TRBD1 (5 bases). Deletions cut 0 bases from V and 9 bases from J, with 15 bases between. This CDR3 has 13 residues. Germline values: CDR1 GTSNPN, CDR2 SVGIG (reference sequence). CDR3 bases: TGTGCCTGGAGTGTACAGTTTCAGGGCGGGCAGTACTTC. Translated, it gives CAWSVQFQGGQYF.

The CDR3 coding sequence is TGTGCCAGCAGTTACGGGCGGCTTAACACCGGGGAGCTGTTTTTT. It encodes CASSYGRLNTGELFF. The chain employs TRBV6-5 and TRBJ2-2, with D unresolved. Germline loops: CDR1 MNHEY, CDR2 SVGAGI. This CDR3 is 15 amino acids long. Trimming removed 2 bases from V and 2 bases from J, with 9 bases in between.

The J gene is TRBJ2-7, the V gene TRBV27; possibly TRBD2 for D (5 bases). The CDR3 consists of 15 residues. V lost 6 bases to trimming and J lost 3 bases, with 18 bases between them. Germline assignment: CDR1 MNHEY and CDR2 SMNVEV (reference sequence). The CDR3 loop is CASSIGTSLDYEQYF. CDR3 nucleotides: TGTGCCAGCAGCATTGGCACTAGTCTTGACTACGAGCAGTACTTC.

The V and J genes are TRBV6-1 and TRBJ1-1, with a possible D match to TRBD1 (5 bases). In germline, CDR1 is MNHNS, CDR2 SASEGT. V dropped 5 bases and J dropped 0 bases, with 10 bases sitting between them. The CDR3 loop spans 14 amino acids. In DNA form, the CDR3 reads TGTGCCAGCAGTATGACAGCCTTGAACACTGAAGCTTTCTTT. Translating it yields CASSMTALNTEAFF.

This clone was seen more than once but under ten times. The rearrangement uses TRBV5-8 and TRBJ1-2; D uncertain. The CDR3 length is 14 residues. CDR1 SGHTS and CDR2 YDEGEE come from the germline V gene. Trimming removed 3 bases from V and 8 bases from J, with 17 bases in between. The CDR3 sequence is CASSWKNTHGGYTF. CDR3 DNA: TGTGCCAGCAGCTGGAAGAACACCCACGGGGGCTACACCTTC.

The CDR3 here is CASRPCGRGMFEQFF. The CDR3 DNA reads TGCGCCAGCAGGCCGTGCGGGAGGGGGATGTTCGAGCAGTTCTTC. The J gene is TRBJ2-1, the V gene TRBV5-1; TRBD2 matches 9 bases. The CDR3 spans 15 residues. Germline CDR1 reads SGHRS; CDR2 reads YFSETQ. The V and J ends lost 5 bases and 10 bases, in that order; junction bases with no gene match: 13. Using reference TRBV5-1 and TRBJ2-1 for the parts outside the CDR3, the full variable domain is KAGVTQTPRYLIKTRGQQVTLSCSPISGHRSVSWYQQTPGQGLQFLFEYFSETQRNKGNFPGRFSGRQFSNSRSEMNVSTLELGDSALYLCASRPCGRGMFEQFFGPGTRLTVL.

The chain has TRBV6-6 and TRBJ1-5; no reliable D call. This CDR3 is built from 13 residues. Germline V gene lookup returns CDR1 MNHNY and CDR2 SVGAGI (reference sequence). With 2 bases removed from V and 7 bases from J, the gap between germline ends came to 9 bases. Here the CDR3 DNA reads TGTGCCAGCAGTTACGGGCACACGCAGCCCCAGCATTTT. Its protein product is CASSYGHTQPQHF.

This clone occurred a few times. The CDR3 sequence: CASSPSTRGPQHF. The CDR3 DNA follows: TGTGCCAGCAGTCCCTCGACCCGGGGGCCCCAGCATTTT. The chain has TRBV28 and TRBJ1-5; unclear D gene. Germline CDR1 MDHEN, CDR2 SYDVKM. Trimming removed 5 bases at V and 9 bases at J, with 14 bases between. The CDR3 spans 13 residues.